The entry below gives a single T cell receptor beta chain sequence along with its context. The antigen is not known. This sample is part of a study of early stage breast cancer tumors. General study findings and limits: In about 90% of the 16 patients, blood comparison separated tumor from normal breast. Functional markers like CD4, CD8 and FOXP3 were missed in bulk sequencing.

Each sample had two DNA replicates, roughly 0.48 ug blood or about 1.4 ug tissue. Profiling relied on immunoSEQ multiplex PCR, and the TCRdb table lists in-frame clones only, not all of them. The table records fewer than 80,000 clones, 65% to 85% of them present only once. The germline V gene has CDR1 SGHRS and CDR2 YFSETQ. Germline trimming cut 4 bases from V and 6 bases from J; bases unmatched to any gene: 18. This CDR3 contains 17 residues. The clonotype originates from a person aged 40-50 years with breast cancer. J is TRBJ1-2 and V is TRBV5-1, with 7 bases fitting TRBD1. The sample taken for sequencing was blood. The CDR3 is CASSEDGQEAHWDGYTF. CDR3 coding DNA: TGCGCCAGCAGCGAGGATGGACAGGAAGCACATTGGGATGGCTACACCTTC. The complete variable domain, with remaining parts taken from reference TRBV5-1 and TRBJ1-2, reads KAGVTQTPRYLIKTRGQQVTLSCSPISGHRSVSWYQQTPGQGLQFLFEYFSETQRNKGNFPGRFSGRQFSNSRSEMNVSTLELGDSALYLCASSEDGQEAHWDGYTFGSGTRLTVV.